These T cell receptor beta chains were read from a single sample in a study of Graves' ophthalmopathy and Graves' hyperthyroidism. TCRdb used MiXCR to reprocess the multiplex PCR reads, holding one entry per CDR3 protein. The data hold about 600,000 distinct CDR3 sequences, with approximately 35% observed a single time. Sequencing input: peripheral blood or thyroid tissue (not recorded which). These receptors were obtained from an adult man with Graves' hyperthyroidism. Both conserved end residues are part of each CDR3. The order of the fields is D gene, V gene, J gene, clone size, CDR3 DNA, CDR3 protein. The D gene is left open where the match is weak. Not all rows give a size; the values are once, few, many and, for expanded clones, a class.

TRBD1	TRBV5-1	TRBJ2-7	many	TGCGCCAGCAGCTTTCCCGGGACAGGGGTCTACGAGCAGTACTTC	CASSFPGTGVYEQYF
-	TRBV19	TRBJ2-7	many	TGTGCCAGTAGTACAAGGACAGTATACGAGCAGTACTTC	CASSTRTVYEQYF
TRBD1	TRBV2	TRBJ2-1	-	TGTGCCAGCAGTGAAGCGGGGACAGGGAAGTACAATGAGCAGTTCTTC	CASSEAGTGKYNEQFF
-	TRBV5-4	TRBJ2-7	few	TGTGCCAGCAGCTTGTTGGGGCAATACGAGCAGTACTTC	CASSLLGQYEQYF
-	TRBV7-9	TRBJ2-1	-	TGTGCCAGCAGCCTAGGATGGTATGAGCAGTTCTTC	CASSLGWYEQFF
-	TRBV9	TRBJ1-1	many	TGTGCCAGCAGCGTAGACGTAGGAGAAGCTTTCTTT	CASSVDVGEAFF
-	TRBV5-4	TRBJ1-5	-	TGTGCCAGCAGCTTCGGTGGTGCAGAGCAAGAGACCCAGCATTTT	CASSFGGAEQETQHF
-	TRBV25-1	TRBJ2-7	few	TGTGCCAGCAGCTTGGTAGGGGCAGGGGTCCGCGAGCAGTACTTC	CASSLVGAGVREQYF
TRBD2	TRBV9	TRBJ2-1	-	TGTGCCAGCAGCGTAGGCCCTCGGACTAGCCCCGAAAACAATGAGCAGTTCTTC	CASSVGPRTSPENNEQFF
-	TRBV7-9	TRBJ1-4	few	TGTGCCAGCAGTCCAGGGAGGCGAACTAATGAAAAACTGTTTTTT	CASSPGRRTNEKLFF
-	TRBV7-9	TRBJ2-5	many	TGTGCCAGCAGCTTAGAGGCAGACGAAGAGACCCAGTACTTC	CASSLEADEETQYF
-	TRBV20-1	TRBJ2-5	-	TGCAGTGCTAGGGACGAAGGGGGGCCGAGAGAGACCCAGTACTTC	CSARDEGGPRETQYF
-	TRBV19	TRBJ1-2	few	TGTGCCAGTAGTAGAATAGGGGTCGAAGCTGACTATGGCTACACCTTC	CASSRIGVEADYGYTF
-	TRBV3-1	TRBJ1-1	-	TGTGCCAGCAGCCAAGGACCGCCGGACACTGAAGCTTTCTTT	CASSQGPPDTEAFF
-	TRBV25-1	TRBJ2-5	many	TGTGCCAGCAGTGGTTCCCCCGGGAGACAAGAGACCCAGTACTTC	CASSGSPGRQETQYF
-	TRBV7-2	TRBJ2-1	-	TGCGCCAGCAGCCCCGGGCCCTCTTGGGAGCAGTTCTTC	CASSPGPSWEQFF
-	TRBV28	TRBJ1-2	few	TGTGCCAGCAGTTTCGGATCCAGTTTCGCCTATGGCTACACCTTC	CASSFGSSFAYGYTF
-	TRBV19	TRBJ1-1	-	TGTGCCAGCAGACAAATGTCAGACAGCATGAACACTGAAGCTTTCTTT	CASRQMSDSMNTEAFF
TRBD1	TRBV12-5	TRBJ1-1	many	TGTGCTAGTGGTTTGAGGGGGCTACTGAACACTGAAGCTTTCTTT	CASGLRGLLNTEAFF
-	TRBV6-5	TRBJ1-2	few	TGTGCCAGCAGCCAAGAACCCAGCTATGGCTACACCTTC	CASSQEPSYGYTF
-	TRBV6-6	TRBJ1-1	many	TGTGCCAGCAGTAGATTTAAAGGTACTGAAGCTTTCTTT	CASSRFKGTEAFF
-	TRBV7-3	TRBJ2-5	once	TGTGCCAGCAGCTTGTACGAGGGGGGACAAGAGACCCAGTACTTC	CASSLYEGGQETQYF
TRBD1	TRBV19	TRBJ2-7	-	TGTGCCAGTAGGGGGACAGGGTATGACGAGCAGTACTTC	CASRGTGYDEQYF
TRBD1	TRBV19	TRBJ2-7	-	TGTGCCAGTGCTAGGGACAGGAGGGACCACGAGCAGCACTTC	CASARDRRDHEQHF
-	TRBV12-3/TRBV12-4	TRBJ1-1	-	TGTGCCAGCAGTTTAAGGGGGGGGCGCGGGGACACTGAAGCTTTCTTT	CASSLRGGRGDTEAFF
TRBD2	TRBV7-8	TRBJ2-3	-	TGTGCCAGCAGGGCGACTAGCGGGATTACAGATACGCAGTATTTT	CASRATSGITDTQYF
TRBD2	TRBV20-1	TRBJ2-1	-	TGCAGTGCTACCGACGGGAGGGAGCAGTTCTTC	CSATDGREQFF
TRBD1	TRBV7-9	TRBJ2-7	-	TGTGCCAGCAGCCCCACCGGGACAGGGGACTCCTACGAGCAGTACTTC	CASSPTGTGDSYEQYF
-	TRBV20-1	TRBJ1-4	few	TGCAGTGCTAGAGATGGGACTAGTGAAAAACTGTTTTTT	CSARDGTSEKLFF
TRBD1	TRBV9	TRBJ2-2	-	TGTGCCAGCAGCGGACCCGGGACAGGGGCCACCGGGGAGCTGTTTTTT	CASSGPGTGATGELFF
TRBD1	TRBV25-1	TRBJ2-5	many	TGTGCCAGCAGTGAATCCCGGACAGGGGCGTTTCAAGAGACCCAGTACTTC	CASSESRTGAFQETQYF
-	TRBV10-3	TRBJ2-7	once	TGTGCCATCAGTGATACTCAGGGTGGGGAGGAGTACTTC	CAISDTQGGEEYF
TRBD1	TRBV19	TRBJ1-2	many	TGTGCCACACTGGGACAGGGAGCCGATGGCTACACCTTC	CATLGQGADGYTF
-	TRBV5-6	TRBJ2-1	few	TGTGCCAGCAGCTCCTCAGGCAGGAAGCAGTTCTTC	CASSSSGRKQFF
-	TRBV10-3	TRBJ1-2	many	TGTGCCATCAGTGAGCCCCAGGGGAAGAACTATGGCTACACCTTC	CAISEPQGKNYGYTF
-	TRBV6-2/TRBV6-3	TRBJ2-7	few	TGTGCCAGCAGTTACCCGGGGGCGCGGAACCCTTACGAGCAGTACTTC	CASSYPGARNPYEQYF
-	TRBV2	TRBJ1-2	-	TGTGCCAGCAGCGAACAGAGGAACTATGGCTACACCTTC	CASSEQRNYGYTF
-	TRBV7-3	TRBJ2-5	-	TGTGCCAGCAGGGACACCCAGTACTTC	CASRDTQYF
-	TRBV10-3	TRBJ2-5	-	TGTGCCATCGGTCTACCGGGACCAAGGGAGACCCAGTACTTC	CAIGLPGPRETQYF
-	TRBV12-3/TRBV12-4	TRBJ2-7	many	TGTGCCAGCAGTCACACATCGGGCATGGACGAGCAGTACTTC	CASSHTSGMDEQYF
TRBD1	TRBV19	TRBJ1-2	many	TGTGCCAGTAGGGGACAGGCCAACTATGGCTACACCTTC	CASRGQANYGYTF
-	TRBV10-3	TRBJ2-7	-	TGTGCCAGCAGTCGTGGTATCCACTACGACCAGTACTTC	CASSRGIHYDQYF
TRBD1	TRBV29-1	TRBJ1-1	-	TGCAGCCCGGTAGGGGGCTACGTCACTGAAGCTTTCTTT	CSPVGGYVTEAFF
TRBD1	TRBV20-1	TRBJ2-5	many	TGCAGTGCTCGGACAGGGGGGGAGACCCAGTACTTC	CSARTGGETQYF
TRBD1	TRBV7-3	TRBJ1-2	many	TGTGCCAGCAGCTTAGGACAGGACTATGGCTACACCTTC	CASSLGQDYGYTF
TRBD1	TRBV19	TRBJ2-7	many	TGTGCCAGTAGTGCCGGACAGGGTTACTACGAGCAGTACTTC	CASSAGQGYYEQYF